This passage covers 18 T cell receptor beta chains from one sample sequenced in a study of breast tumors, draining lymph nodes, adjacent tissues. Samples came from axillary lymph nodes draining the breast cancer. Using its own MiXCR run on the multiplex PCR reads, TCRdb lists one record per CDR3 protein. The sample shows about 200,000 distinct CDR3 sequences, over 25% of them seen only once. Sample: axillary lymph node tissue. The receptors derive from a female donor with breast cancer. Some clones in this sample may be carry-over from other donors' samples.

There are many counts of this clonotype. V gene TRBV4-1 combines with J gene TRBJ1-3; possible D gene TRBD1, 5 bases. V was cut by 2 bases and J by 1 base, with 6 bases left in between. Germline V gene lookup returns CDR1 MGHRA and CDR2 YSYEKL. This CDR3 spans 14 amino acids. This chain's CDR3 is CASSQQGSGNTIYF. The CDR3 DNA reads TGCGCCAGCAGCCAACAGGGATCTGGAAACACCATATATTTT.

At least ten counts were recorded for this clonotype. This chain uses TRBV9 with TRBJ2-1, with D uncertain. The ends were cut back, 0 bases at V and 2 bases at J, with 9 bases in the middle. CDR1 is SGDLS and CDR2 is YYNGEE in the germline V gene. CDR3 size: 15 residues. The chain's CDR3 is CASSVDEKAYNEQFF. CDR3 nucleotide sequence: TGTGCCAGCAGCGTAGATGAGAAGGCCTACAATGAGCAGTTCTTC. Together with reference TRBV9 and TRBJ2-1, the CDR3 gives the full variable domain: DSGVTQTPKHLITATGQRVTLRCSPRSGDLSVYWYQQSLDQGLQFLIQYYNGEERAKGNILERFSAQQFPDLHSELNLSSLELGDSALYFCASSVDEKAYNEQFFGPGTRLTVL.

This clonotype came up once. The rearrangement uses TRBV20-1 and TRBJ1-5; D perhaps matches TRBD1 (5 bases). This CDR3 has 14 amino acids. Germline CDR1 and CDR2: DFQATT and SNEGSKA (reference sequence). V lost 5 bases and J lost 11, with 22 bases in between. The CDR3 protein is CSALTSGGTRAQHF. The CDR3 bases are TGCAGTGCTTTGACTAGCGGGGGGACCAGGGCCCAGCATTTT.

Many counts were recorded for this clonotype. DNA of the CDR3: TGTGCCAGCAGCCCGCGGACAGGCAACAATGAGCAGTTCTTC. Translation gives CASSPRTGNNEQFF. The chain uses TRBV11-2 and TRBJ2-1; 7 nucleotides agree with TRBD1. The germline V gene encodes CDR1 SGHAT and CDR2 FQNNGV. After removal of 5 bases from V and 5 bases from J, the junction contained 6 bases not matched to a gene. This CDR3 comprises 14 residues.

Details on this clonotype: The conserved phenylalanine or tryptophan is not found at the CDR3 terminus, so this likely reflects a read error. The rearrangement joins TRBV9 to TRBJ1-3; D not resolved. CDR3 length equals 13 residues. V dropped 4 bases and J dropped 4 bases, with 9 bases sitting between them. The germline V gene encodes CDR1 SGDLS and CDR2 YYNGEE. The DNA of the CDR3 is TGTGCCAGCAGCCTTATGGAGGGAAACACCATATATTCT. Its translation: CASSLMEGNTIYS.

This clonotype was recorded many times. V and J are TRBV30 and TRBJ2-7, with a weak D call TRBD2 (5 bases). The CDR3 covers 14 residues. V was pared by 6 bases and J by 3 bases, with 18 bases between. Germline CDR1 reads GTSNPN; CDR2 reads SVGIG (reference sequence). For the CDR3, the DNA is TGTGCCTGCACTGTCCACAGCGGCCTCTACGAGCAGTACTTC. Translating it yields CACTVHSGLYEQYF.

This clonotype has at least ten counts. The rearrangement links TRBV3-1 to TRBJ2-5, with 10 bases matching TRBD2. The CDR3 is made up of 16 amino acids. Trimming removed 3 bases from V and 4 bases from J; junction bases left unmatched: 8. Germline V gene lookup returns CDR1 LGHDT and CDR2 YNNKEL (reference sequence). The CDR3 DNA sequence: TGTGCCAGCAGCCAGGGAGCGGGGGGGCCGGTAGAGACCCAGTACTTC. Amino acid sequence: CASSQGAGGPVETQYF.

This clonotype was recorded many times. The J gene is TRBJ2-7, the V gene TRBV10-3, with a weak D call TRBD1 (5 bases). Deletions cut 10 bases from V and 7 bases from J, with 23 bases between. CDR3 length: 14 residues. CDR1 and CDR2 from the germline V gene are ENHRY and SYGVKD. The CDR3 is CATRLQGAMGEQYF. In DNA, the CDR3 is TGTGCCACTCGACTTCAGGGCGCGATGGGAGAGCAGTACTTC.

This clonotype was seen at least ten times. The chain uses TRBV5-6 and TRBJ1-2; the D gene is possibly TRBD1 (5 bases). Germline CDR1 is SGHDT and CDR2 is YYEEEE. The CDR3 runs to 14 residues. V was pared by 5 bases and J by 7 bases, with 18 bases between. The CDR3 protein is CASSGLGGLSGYTF. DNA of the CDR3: TGTGCCAGCAGTGGTTTGGGGGGTCTTAGTGGCTACACCTTC.

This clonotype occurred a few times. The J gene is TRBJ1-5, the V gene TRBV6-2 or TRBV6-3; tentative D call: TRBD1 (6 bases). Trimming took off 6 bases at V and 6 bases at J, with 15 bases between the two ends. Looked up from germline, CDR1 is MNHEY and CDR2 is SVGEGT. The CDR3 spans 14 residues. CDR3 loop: CASSSPGEGQPQHF. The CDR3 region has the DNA TGTGCCAGCAGCTCACCAGGGGAGGGTCAGCCCCAGCATTTT.

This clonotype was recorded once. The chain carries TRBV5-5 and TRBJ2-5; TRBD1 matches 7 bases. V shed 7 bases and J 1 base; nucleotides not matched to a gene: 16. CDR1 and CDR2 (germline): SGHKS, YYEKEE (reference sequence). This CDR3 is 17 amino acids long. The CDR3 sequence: CASGTARARGSQETQYF. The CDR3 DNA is TGTGCCAGCGGCACGGCCAGGGCCAGGGGGAGCCAAGAGACCCAGTACTTC.

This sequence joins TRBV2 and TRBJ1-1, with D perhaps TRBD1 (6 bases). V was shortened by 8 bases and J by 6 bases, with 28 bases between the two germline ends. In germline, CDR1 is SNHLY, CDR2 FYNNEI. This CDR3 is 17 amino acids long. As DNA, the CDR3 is TGTGCCAGCGCGCAAGGGGGGGCAGGGTATACTCTCGCTGAAGCTTTCTTT. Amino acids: CASAQGGAGYTLAEAFF.

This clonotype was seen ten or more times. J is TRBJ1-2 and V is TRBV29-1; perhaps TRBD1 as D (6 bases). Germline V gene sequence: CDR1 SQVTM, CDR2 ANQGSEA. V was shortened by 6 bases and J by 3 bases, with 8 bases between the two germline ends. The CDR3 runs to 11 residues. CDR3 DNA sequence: TGCAGCGTGTACAGGGACTATGGCTACACCTTC. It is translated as CSVYRDYGYTF.

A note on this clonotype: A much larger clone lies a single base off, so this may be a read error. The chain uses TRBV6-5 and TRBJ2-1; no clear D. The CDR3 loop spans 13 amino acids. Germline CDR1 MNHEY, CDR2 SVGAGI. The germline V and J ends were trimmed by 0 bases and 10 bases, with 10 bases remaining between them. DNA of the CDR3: TGTGCCAGCAGTTACTCGAAGCATCACGAGCAGTTCTTC. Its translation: CASSYSKHHEQFF.

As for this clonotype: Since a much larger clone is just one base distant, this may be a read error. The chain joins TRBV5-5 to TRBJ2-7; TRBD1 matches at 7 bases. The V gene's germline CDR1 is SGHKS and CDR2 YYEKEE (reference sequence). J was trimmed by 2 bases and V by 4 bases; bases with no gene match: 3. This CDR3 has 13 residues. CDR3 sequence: CASSQGQTYEQYF. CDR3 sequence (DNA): TGTGCCAGCAGCCAGGGACAGACCTACGAGCAGTACTTC.

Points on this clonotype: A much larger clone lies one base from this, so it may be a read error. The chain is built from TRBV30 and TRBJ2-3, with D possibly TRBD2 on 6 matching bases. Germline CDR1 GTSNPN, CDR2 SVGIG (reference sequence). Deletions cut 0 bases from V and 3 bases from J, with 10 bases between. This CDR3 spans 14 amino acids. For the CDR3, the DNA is TGTGCCTGGAGTGTAACGGGAGTGACAGATACGCAGTATTTT. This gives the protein CAWSVTGVTDTQYF.

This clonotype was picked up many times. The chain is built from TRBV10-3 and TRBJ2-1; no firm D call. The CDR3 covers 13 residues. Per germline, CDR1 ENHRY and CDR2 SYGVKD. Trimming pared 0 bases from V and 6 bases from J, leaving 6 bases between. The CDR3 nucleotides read TGTGCCATCAGTGAGTCGTTAGGCAATGAGCAGTTCTTC. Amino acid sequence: CAISESLGNEQFF.

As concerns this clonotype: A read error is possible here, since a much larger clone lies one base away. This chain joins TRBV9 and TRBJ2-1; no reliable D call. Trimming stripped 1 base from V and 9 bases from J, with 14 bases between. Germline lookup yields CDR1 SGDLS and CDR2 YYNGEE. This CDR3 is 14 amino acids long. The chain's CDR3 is CASSVRISSSEQFF. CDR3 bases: TGTGCCAGCAGCGTACGGATTAGCTCCAGTGAGCAGTTCTTC. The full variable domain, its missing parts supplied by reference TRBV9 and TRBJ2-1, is DSGVTQTPKHLITATGQRVTLRCSPRSGDLSVYWYQQSLDQGLQFLIQYYNGEERAKGNILERFSAQQFPDLHSELNLSSLELGDSALYFCASSVRISSSEQFFGPGTRLTVL.